The rows below give T cell receptor beta chains drawn from one sample of a study of PD-L1 blockade in urothelial cancer. The table came from immunoSEQ multiplex PCR; TCRdb's copy has only in-frame clones and leaves some out. Of tens of thousands of clones in the sample, 80% to 90% are singletons; the top ten hold 30%. The source material was PBMCs, sampled around atezolizumab (anti-PD-L1) treatment. The receptor set was obtained from a man between 60 and 70 years old with urothelial cancer. The CDR3 runs from the conserved cysteine through the conserved F or W. D genes are given only for firm matches. Clone size is shown for a subset of rows, as once, few, many or a class of expanded clone.

>NA|TRBV5-1|NA|TRBJ2-3
CASSLVPPGWASSSTDTQYF
TGCGCCAGCAGCTTGGTTCCCCCGGGGTGGGCTTCTTCTAGCACAGATACGCAGTATTTT
>TRBD1|TRBV30|NA|TRBJ2-1
CAWRIKLTGVAEQFF
TGTGCCTGGAGGATAAAATTAACAGGGGTAGCTGAGCAGTTCTTC
>TRBD1|TRBV9|NA|TRBJ2-2
CASSSRTGDTGELFF
TGTGCCAGCAGCTCTCGGACAGGGGACACCGGGGAGCTGTTTTTT
>TRBD1|TRBV2|NA|TRBJ1-5
CASRGTGDQPQHF
TGTGCCAGCAGGGGGACAGGGGATCAGCCCCAGCATTTT
>NA|TRBV6-5|few|TRBJ1-1
CASSYVGPHTEAFF
TGTGCCAGCAGTTACGTGGGGCCACACACTGAAGCTTTCTTT
>NA|TRBV7-2|NA|TRBJ1-4
CASSPTLFATNEKLFF
TGTGCCAGCAGCCCTACACTATTCGCAACTAATGAAAAACTGTTTTTT
>NA|TRBV11-2|NA|TRBJ1-6
CASSLGQNNSPLHF
TGTGCCAGCAGCTTAGGGCAGAATAATTCACCCCTCCACTTT
>TRBD1|TRBV2|NA|TRBJ2-7
CASSDSGTGAYEQYF
TGTGCCAGCAGTGACTCCGGGACAGGGGCCTACGAGCAGTACTTC
>TRBD1|TRBV19|NA|TRBJ2-5
CASRQGALGETQYF
TGTGCCAGTCGACAGGGGGCTTTGGGAGAGACCCAGTACTTC
>NA|TRBV21-1|NA|TRBJ2-3
CASSKPTEREGTDTQYF
TGTGCCAGCAGCAAACCGACGGAGCGGGAGGGCACAGATACGCAGTATTTT
>NA|TRBV6-1|NA|TRBJ2-3
CASLQGTDTQYF
TGTGCCAGTCTCCAGGGGACAGATACGCAGTATTTT
>TRBD1|TRBV5-1|NA|TRBJ1-2
CASSLANGTGGGYGYTF
TGCGCCAGCAGCTTGGCCAACGGGACAGGGGGCGGCTATGGCTACACCTTC
>TRBD2|TRBV4-2|NA|TRBJ2-5
CASSRGTSGGQETQYF
TGTGCCAGCAGCCGGGGGACTAGCGGGGGACAAGAGACCCAGTACTTC
>NA|TRBV18|NA|TRBJ2-1
CASSGGGGHSYNEQFF
TGTGCCAGCTCAGGTGGAGGGGGCCACTCCTACAATGAGCAGTTCTTC
>NA|TRBV27|NA|TRBJ2-2
CASRTPRKNTGELFF
TGTGCCAGCAGAACCCCGAGGAAAAACACCGGGGAGCTGTTTTTT
>NA|TRBV15|NA|TRBJ2-1
CATSRGSVSSYNEQFF
TGTGCCACCAGCAGAGGGAGCGTGAGCTCCTACAATGAGCAGTTCTTC